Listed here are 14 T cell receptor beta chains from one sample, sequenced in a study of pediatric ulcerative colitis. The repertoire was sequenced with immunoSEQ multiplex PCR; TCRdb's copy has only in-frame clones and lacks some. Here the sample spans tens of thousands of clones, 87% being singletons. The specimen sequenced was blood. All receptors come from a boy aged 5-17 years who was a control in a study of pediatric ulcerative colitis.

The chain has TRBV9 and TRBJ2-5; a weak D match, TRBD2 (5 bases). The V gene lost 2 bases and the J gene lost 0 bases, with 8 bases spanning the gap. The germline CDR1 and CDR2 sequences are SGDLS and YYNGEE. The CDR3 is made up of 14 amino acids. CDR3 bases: TGTGCCAGCAGCGTTTCGGGAAACCAAGAGACCCAGTACTTC. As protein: CASSVSGNQETQYF.

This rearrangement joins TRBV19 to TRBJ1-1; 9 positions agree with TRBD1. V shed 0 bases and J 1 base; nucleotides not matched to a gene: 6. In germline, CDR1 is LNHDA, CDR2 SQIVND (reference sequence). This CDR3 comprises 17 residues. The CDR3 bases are TGTGCCAGTAGTATAGATAAGGACAGGGGATGGAACACTGAAGCTTTCTTT. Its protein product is CASSIDKDRGWNTEAFF.

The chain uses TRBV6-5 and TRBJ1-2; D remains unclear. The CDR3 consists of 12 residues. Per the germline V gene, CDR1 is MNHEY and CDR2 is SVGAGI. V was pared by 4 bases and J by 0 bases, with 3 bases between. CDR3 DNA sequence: TGTGCCAGCAGTTCCACTAACTATGGCTACACCTTC. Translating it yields CASSSTNYGYTF.

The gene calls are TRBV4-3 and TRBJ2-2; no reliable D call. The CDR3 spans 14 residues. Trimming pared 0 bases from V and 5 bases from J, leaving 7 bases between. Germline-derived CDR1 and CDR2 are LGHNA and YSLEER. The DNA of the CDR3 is TGCGCCAGCAGCCAAGATCGTCCTACCGGGGAGCTGTTTTTT. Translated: CASSQDRPTGELFF.

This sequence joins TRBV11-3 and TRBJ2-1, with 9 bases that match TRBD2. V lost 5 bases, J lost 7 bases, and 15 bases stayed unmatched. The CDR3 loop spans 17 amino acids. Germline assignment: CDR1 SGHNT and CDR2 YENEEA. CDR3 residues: CASSPGTSQDSGNEQFF. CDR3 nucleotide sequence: TGTGCCAGCAGCCCGGGGACTAGCCAGGATTCAGGGAATGAGCAGTTCTTC. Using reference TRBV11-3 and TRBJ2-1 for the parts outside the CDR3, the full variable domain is EAGVVQSPRYKIIEKKQPVAFWCNPISGHNTLYWYLQNLGQGPELLIRYENEEAVDDSQLPKDRFSAERLKGVDSTLKIQPAELGDSAVYLCASSPGTSQDSGNEQFFGPGTRLTVL.

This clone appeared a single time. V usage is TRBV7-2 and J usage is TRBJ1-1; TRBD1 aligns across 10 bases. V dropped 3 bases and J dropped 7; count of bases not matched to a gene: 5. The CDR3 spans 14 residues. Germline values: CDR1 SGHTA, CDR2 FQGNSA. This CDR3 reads CASSLTGGLFEAFF. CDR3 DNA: TGTGCCAGCAGCTTGACAGGGGGCTTGTTTGAAGCTTTCTTT.

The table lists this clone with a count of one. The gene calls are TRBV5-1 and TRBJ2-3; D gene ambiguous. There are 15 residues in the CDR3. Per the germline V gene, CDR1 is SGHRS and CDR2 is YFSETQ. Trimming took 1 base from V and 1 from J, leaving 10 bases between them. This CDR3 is CASSLMVEGTDTQYF. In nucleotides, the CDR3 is TGCGCCAGCAGCTTGATGGTAGAAGGCACAGATACGCAGTATTTT.

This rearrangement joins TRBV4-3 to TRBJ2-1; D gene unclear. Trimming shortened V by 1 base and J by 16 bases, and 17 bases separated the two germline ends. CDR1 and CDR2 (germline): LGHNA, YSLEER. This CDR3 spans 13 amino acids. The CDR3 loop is CASSQGWGIERFF. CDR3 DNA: TGCGCCAGCAGCCAAGGTTGGGGTATTGAGCGATTCTTC.

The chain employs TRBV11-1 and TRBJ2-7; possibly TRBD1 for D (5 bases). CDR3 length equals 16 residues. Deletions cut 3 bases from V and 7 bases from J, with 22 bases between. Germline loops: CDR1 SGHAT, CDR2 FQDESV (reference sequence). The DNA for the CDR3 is TGTGCCAGCAGCTTGGACACCACCATCCTAGGTCTGGAGCAGTACTTC. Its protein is CASSLDTTILGLEQYF.

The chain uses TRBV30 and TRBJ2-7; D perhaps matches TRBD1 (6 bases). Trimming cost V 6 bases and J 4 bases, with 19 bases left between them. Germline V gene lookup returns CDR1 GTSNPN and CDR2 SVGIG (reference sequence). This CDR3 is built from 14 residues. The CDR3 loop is CACRVFQGNYEQYF. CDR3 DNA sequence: TGTGCCTGCCGGGTGTTTCAGGGGAATTACGAGCAGTACTTC.

Written as DNA, the CDR3 is TGTGCCAGCAGCGTAGACGACGGTTATGGACAGGGGGCGTTCGGGGAGCTGTTTTTT. Translated, it gives CASSVDDGYGQGAFGELFF. The chain combines TRBV9 with TRBJ2-2; 11 bases are shared with TRBD1. V gave up 0 bases and J gave up 7 bases; unmatched junction bases: 14. Looked up from germline, CDR1 is SGDLS and CDR2 is YYNGEE. The CDR3 is 19 amino acids.

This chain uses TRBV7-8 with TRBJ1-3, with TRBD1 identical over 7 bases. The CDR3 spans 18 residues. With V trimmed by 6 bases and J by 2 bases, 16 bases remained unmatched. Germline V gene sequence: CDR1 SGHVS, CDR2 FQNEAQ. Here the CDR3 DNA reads TGTGCCAGCAGACCAGCTTACCAAGACAGGGAGCCTGGAAACACCATATATTTT. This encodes CASRPAYQDREPGNTIYF.

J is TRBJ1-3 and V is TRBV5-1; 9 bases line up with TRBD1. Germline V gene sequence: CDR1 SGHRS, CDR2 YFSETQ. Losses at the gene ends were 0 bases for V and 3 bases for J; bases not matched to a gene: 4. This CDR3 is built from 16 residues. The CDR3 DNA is TGCGCCAGCAGCTTGGCCGGGACAGGGTATGGAAACACCATATATTTT. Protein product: CASSLAGTGYGNTIYF.

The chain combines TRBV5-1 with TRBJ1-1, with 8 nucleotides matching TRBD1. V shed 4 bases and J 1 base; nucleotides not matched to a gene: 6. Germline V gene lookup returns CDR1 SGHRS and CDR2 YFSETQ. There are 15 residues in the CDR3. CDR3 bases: TGCGCCAGCAGCAGCTACGGGACAGGGAACACTGAAGCTTTCTTT. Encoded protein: CASSSYGTGNTEAFF.